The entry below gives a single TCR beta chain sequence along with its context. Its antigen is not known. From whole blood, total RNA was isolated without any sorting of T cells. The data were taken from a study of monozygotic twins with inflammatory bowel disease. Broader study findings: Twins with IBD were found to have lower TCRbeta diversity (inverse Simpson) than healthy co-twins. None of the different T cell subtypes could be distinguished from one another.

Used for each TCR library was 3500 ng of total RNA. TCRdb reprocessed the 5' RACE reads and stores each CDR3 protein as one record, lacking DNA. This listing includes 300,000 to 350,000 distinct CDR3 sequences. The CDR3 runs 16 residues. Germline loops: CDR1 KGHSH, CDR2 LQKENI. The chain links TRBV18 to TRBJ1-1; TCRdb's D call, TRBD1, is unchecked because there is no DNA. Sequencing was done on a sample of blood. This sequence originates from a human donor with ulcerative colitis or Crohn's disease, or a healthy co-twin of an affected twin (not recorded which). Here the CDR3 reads CASSPKRQGAGTEAFF. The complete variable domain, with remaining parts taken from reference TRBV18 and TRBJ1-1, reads NAGVMQNPRHLVRRRGQEARLRCSPMKGHSHVYWYRQLPEEGLKFMVYLQKENIIDESGMPKERFSAEFPKEGPSILRIQQVVRGDSAAYFCASSPKRQGAGTEAFFGQGTRLTVV.